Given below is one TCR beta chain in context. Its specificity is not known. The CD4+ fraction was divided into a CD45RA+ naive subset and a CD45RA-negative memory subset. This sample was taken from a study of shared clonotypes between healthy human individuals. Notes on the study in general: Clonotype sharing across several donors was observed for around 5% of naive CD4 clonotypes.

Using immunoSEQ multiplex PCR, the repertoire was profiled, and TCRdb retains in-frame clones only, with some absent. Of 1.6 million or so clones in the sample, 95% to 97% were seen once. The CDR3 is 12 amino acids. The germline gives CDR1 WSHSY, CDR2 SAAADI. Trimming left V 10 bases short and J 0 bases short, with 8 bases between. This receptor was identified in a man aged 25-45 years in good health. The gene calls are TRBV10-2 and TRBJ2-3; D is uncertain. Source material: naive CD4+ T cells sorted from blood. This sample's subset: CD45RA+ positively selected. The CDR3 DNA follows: TGCGCCACCGCCCTAAGCACAGATACGCAGTATTTT. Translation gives CATALSTDTQYF.